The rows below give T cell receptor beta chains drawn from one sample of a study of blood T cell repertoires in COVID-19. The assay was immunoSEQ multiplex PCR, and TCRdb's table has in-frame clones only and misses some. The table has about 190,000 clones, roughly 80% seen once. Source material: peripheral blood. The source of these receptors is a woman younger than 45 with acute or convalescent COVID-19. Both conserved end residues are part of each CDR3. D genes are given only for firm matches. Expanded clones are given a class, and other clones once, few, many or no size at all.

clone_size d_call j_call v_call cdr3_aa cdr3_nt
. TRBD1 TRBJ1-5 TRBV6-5 CATRTGRGQPQHF TGTGCCACCAGGACAGGGCGTGGGCAGCCCCAGCATTTT
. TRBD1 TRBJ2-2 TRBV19 CASSSGQHTGELFF TGTGCCAGTAGCTCGGGACAGCACACCGGGGAGCTGTTTTTT
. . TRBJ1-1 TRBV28 CASSLAYTEAFF TGTGCCAGCAGTTTAGCGTACACTGAAGCTTTCTTT
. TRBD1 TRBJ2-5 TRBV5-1 CASSMGQTKGTQYF TGCGCCAGCAGCATGGGACAGACGAAAGGGACCCAGTACTTC
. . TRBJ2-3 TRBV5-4 CASSLATTGTDTQYF TGTGCCAGCAGCTTGGCGACTACAGGGACAGATACGCAGTATTTT
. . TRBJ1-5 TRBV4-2 CASSQSGSNQPQHF TGTGCCAGCAGCCAGTCCGGTAGCAATCAGCCCCAGCATTTT
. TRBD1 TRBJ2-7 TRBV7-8 CASSVTQGNEQYF TGTGCCAGCAGCGTCACACAGGGGAACGAGCAGTACTTC
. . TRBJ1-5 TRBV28 CASTPRRGDQPQHF TGTGCCAGCACCCCGCGTAGGGGTGATCAGCCCCAGCATTTT
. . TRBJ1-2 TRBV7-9 CASRDRLSVGYTF TGTGCCAGCAGGGACAGACTTTCAGTTGGCTACACCTTC
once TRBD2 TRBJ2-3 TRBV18 CASSPLAGVRPNLTDTQYF TGTGCCAGCTCACCCCTAGCGGGCGTCCGTCCCAATCTCACAGATACGCAGTATTTT
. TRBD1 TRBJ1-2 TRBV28 CASSLEGAGYGYTF TGTGCCAGCAGTTTGGAGGGGGCTGGCTATGGCTACACCTTC
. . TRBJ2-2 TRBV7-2 CASSLSIAANTGELFF TGTGCCAGCAGCTTAAGTATAGCGGCGAACACCGGGGAGCTGTTTTTT
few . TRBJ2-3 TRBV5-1 CASSFTPTNADTQYF TGCGCCAGCAGCTTCACCCCTACGAATGCAGATACGCAGTATTTT
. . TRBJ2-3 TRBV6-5 CASSYSGGITQYF TGTGCCAGCAGTTACTCTGGAGGAATTACGCAGTATTTT
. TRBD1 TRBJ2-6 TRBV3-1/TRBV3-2 CASSQAGQGLFNGANVLTF TGTGCCAGCAGCCAAGCGGGACAGGGACTGTTTAATGGGGCCAACGTCCTGACTTTC
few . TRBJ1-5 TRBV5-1 CASSWGDGNQPQHF TGCGCCAGCAGCTGGGGGGACGGAAATCAGCCCCAGCATTTT
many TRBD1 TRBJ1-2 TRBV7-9 CASSVRRGRGPLGYTF TGTGCCAGCAGCGTTAGGAGGGGCAGGGGGCCACTTGGCTACACCTTC
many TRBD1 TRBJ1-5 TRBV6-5 CASSLQGGSQPQHF TGTGCCAGCAGCTTGCAGGGGGGAAGTCAGCCCCAGCATTTT
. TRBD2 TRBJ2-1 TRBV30 CALHSGSSYNEQFF TGTGCCTTACATAGCGGGAGCTCCTACAATGAGCAGTTCTTC
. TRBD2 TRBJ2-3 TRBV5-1 CASSHTSGGLDTQYF TGCGCCAGCAGCCACACTAGCGGGGGACTTGATACGCAGTATTTT
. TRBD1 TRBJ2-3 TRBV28 CASSGQVPDTQYF TGTGCCAGCAGTGGACAGGTACCAGATACGCAGTATTTT
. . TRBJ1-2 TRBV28 CASSFRGSGYTF TGTGCCAGCAGTTTTAGAGGGTCTGGCTACACCTTC
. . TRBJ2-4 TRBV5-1 CASSLEGLAKNIQYF TGCGCCAGCAGCTTGGAGGGACTAGCCAAAAACATTCAGTACTTC
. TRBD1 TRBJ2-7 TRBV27 CASSLPTGTGDYEQYF TGTGCCAGCAGTTTACCGACGGGGACAGGGGACTACGAGCAGTACTTC
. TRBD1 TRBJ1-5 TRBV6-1 CASSDDRAYNQPQHF TGTGCCAGCAGTGATGACAGGGCCTACAATCAGCCCCAGCATTTT
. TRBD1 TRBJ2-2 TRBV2 CASSARGRDTGELFF TGTGCCAGCAGTGCAAGGGGGCGGGACACCGGGGAGCTGTTTTTT
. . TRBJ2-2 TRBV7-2 CASRQAGELFF TGTGCCAGCCGCCAGGCCGGGGAGCTGTTTTTT
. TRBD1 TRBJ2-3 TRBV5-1 CASSLTGGADTQYF TGCGCCAGCAGCTTGACAGGGGGCGCAGATACGCAGTATTTT
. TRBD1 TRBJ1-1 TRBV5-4 CASSGKTGDEAFF TGTGCCAGCAGCGGAAAGACAGGGGATGAAGCTTTCTTT
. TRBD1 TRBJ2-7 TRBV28 CASSPGQGGSYEQYF TGTGCCAGCAGTCCGGGACAGGGGGGTTCCTACGAGCAGTACTTC
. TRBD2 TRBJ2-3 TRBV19 CASSIASGSFPDTQYF TGTGCCAGTAGTATCGCTAGCGGGAGTTTCCCAGATACGCAGTATTTT
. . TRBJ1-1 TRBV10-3 CAISDLGVPNTEAFF TGTGCCATCAGTGATTTGGGAGTCCCGAACACTGAAGCTTTCTTT
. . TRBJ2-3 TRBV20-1 CSASLADTQYF TGCAGTGCCTCCCTAGCAGATACGCAGTATTTT
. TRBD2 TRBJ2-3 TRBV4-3 CASSQDSSGSTGPDTQYF TGCGCCAGCAGCCAAGACTCAAGCGGGAGTACGGGCCCAGATACGCAGTATTTT
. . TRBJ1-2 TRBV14 CASSQDLGEGDGDGYTF TGTGCCAGCAGCCAAGATCTTGGAGAAGGGGATGGGGATGGCTACACCTTC
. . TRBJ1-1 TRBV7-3 CASSQDTNTEAFF TGTGCCAGCAGCCAGGACACAAACACTGAAGCTTTCTTT
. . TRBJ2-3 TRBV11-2 CASSLFLAMVEADTQYF TGTGCCAGCAGCTTGTTTTTAGCGATGGTCGAGGCAGATACGCAGTATTTT
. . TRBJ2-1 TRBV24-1 CATSDPPAGGEQFF TGTGCCACCAGTGACCCCCCCGCGGGCGGTGAGCAGTTCTTC
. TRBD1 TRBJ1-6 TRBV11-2 CASSLGTELSPLHF TGTGCCAGCAGCTTGGGGACAGAACTTTCACCCCTCCACTTT
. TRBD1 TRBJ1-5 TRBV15 CATSRDKGANQPQHF TGTGCCACCAGCAGAGATAAGGGGGCGAATCAGCCCCAGCATTTT